The rows below give T cell receptor beta chains drawn from one sample of a study of T cell repertoires in cytomegalovirus infection. These receptors lack a known antigen. A single record per CDR3 protein comes from TCRdb applying MiXCR to the reads. The profile shows a few hundred thousand distinct CDR3 sequences, approximately 32% of them singletons. The sequencing here drew on cultured PBMCs, taken from culture after CMV antigen stimulation. The origin of the receptors is a human donor in good health (CMV status not recorded). Some clones in this sample may be carry-over from other donors' samples. Both conserved end residues are part of each CDR3. The order of the fields is J gene, D gene, clone size, V gene, CDR3 DNA, CDR3 protein. D genes are given only for firm matches. Size values are once, few and many counts, or a class for expanded clones, and some rows have none.

j_gene: TRBJ1-1
d_gene: .
abundance: once
v_gene: TRBV29-1
CDR3nt: TGCAGCGGATCCCGCTACCTGGACAAGACTGACCCTGAAGCTTTCTTT
CDR3aa: CSGSRYLDKTDPEAFF

j_gene: TRBJ1-4
d_gene: .
abundance: .
v_gene: TRBV7-9
CDR3nt: TGTGCCAGTGGCCTTCTGGGGGAAAAACTGTTTTTT
CDR3aa: CASGLLGEKLFF

j_gene: TRBJ1-1
d_gene: .
abundance: many
v_gene: TRBV29-1
CDR3nt: TGCAGCGCCCGGACGTTTATGAACACTGAAGCTTTCTTT
CDR3aa: CSARTFMNTEAFF

j_gene: TRBJ2-7
d_gene: .
abundance: .
v_gene: TRBV2
CDR3nt: TGTGCCAGCACCGCTAACAGAGCCCTACACGAGCAGTACTTC
CDR3aa: CASTANRALHEQYF

j_gene: TRBJ2-7
d_gene: .
abundance: few
v_gene: TRBV7-2
CDR3nt: TGTGCCAGCAGCTTAGCATACTCTTGGGGATCCTCCTACGAGCAGTACTTC
CDR3aa: CASSLAYSWGSSYEQYF

j_gene: TRBJ1-2
d_gene: .
abundance: few
v_gene: TRBV29-1
CDR3nt: TGCAGCGTCGCCGCGGGGACTGCGGATGGCTACACCTTC
CDR3aa: CSVAAGTADGYTF

j_gene: TRBJ1-4
d_gene: .
abundance: .
v_gene: TRBV7-9
CDR3nt: TGTGCCAGCAGGGTGGACATGAATGAAAAACTGTTTTTT
CDR3aa: CASRVDMNEKLFF

j_gene: TRBJ2-3
d_gene: .
abundance: many
v_gene: TRBV7-2
CDR3nt: TGTGCCAGCAGCGATCTGACACGTAGCACAGATACGCAGTATTTT
CDR3aa: CASSDLTRSTDTQYF

j_gene: TRBJ2-1
d_gene: .
abundance: .
v_gene: TRBV5-6
CDR3nt: TGTGCCAGCAGCCCTGAGGACAATGAGCAGTTCTTC
CDR3aa: CASSPEDNEQFF

j_gene: TRBJ1-4
d_gene: TRBD1
abundance: .
v_gene: TRBV6-1
CDR3nt: TGTGCCAGCAGGTCGAACAGGGGTCGTGAAAAACTGTTTTTT
CDR3aa: CASRSNRGREKLFF

j_gene: TRBJ1-4
d_gene: .
abundance: many
v_gene: TRBV5-1
CDR3nt: TGCGCCAGCAGCTTGGTGGCGGGGTCGGATGAAAAACTGTTTTTT
CDR3aa: CASSLVAGSDEKLFF

j_gene: TRBJ2-7
d_gene: .
abundance: many
v_gene: TRBV7-2
CDR3nt: TGTGCCAGCAGACAACGGCCCCGGACAGCTCCTACCGCCTACGAGCAGTACTTC
CDR3aa: CASRQRPRTAPTAYEQYF

j_gene: TRBJ1-1
d_gene: .
abundance: few
v_gene: TRBV6-6
CDR3nt: TGTGCCAGCAGTTACTCCCGCAGGGGAAACACTGAAGCTTTCTTT
CDR3aa: CASSYSRRGNTEAFF

j_gene: TRBJ2-2
d_gene: TRBD1
abundance: .
v_gene: TRBV29-1
CDR3nt: TGCAGCGTTCGGGACAGCAAACATTTCACCGGGGAGCTGTTTTTT
CDR3aa: CSVRDSKHFTGELFF

j_gene: TRBJ2-6
d_gene: TRBD2
abundance: .
v_gene: TRBV19
CDR3nt: TGTGCCAGTAGCCCCGGGGGGTTAGCTGGGGCCAACGTCCTGACTTTC
CDR3aa: CASSPGGLAGANVLTF

j_gene: TRBJ2-1
d_gene: .
abundance: few
v_gene: TRBV7-8
CDR3nt: TGTGCCAGCAGCTACGAAGGCGGGCTTTTGGACAATGAGCAGTTCTTC
CDR3aa: CASSYEGGLLDNEQFF

j_gene: TRBJ1-3
d_gene: .
abundance: .
v_gene: TRBV7-2
CDR3nt: TGTGCCAGCAGCTGGGGGACCGGGAAATCAAACACCATATATTTT
CDR3aa: CASSWGTGKSNTIYF

j_gene: TRBJ2-1
d_gene: TRBD2
abundance: many
v_gene: TRBV7-6
CDR3nt: TGTGCCAGCAGCCTGGGGGGGGGGAATGAGCAGTTCTTC
CDR3aa: CASSLGGGNEQFF

j_gene: TRBJ1-1
d_gene: .
abundance: few
v_gene: TRBV7-4
CDR3nt: TGTGCCAGCAGCTCGGGGACCTCAAACACTGAAGCTTTCTTT
CDR3aa: CASSSGTSNTEAFF

j_gene: TRBJ2-5
d_gene: TRBD1
abundance: .
v_gene: TRBV5-6
CDR3nt: TGTGCCAGCAGCTTAAAGGGACAGGGGATACAAGAGACCCAGTACTTC
CDR3aa: CASSLKGQGIQETQYF

j_gene: TRBJ2-3
d_gene: .
abundance: .
v_gene: TRBV5-4
CDR3nt: TGTGCCAGCAGCTTGGCGAGATCTAGCACAGATACGCAGTATTTT
CDR3aa: CASSLARSSTDTQYF

j_gene: TRBJ1-1
d_gene: .
abundance: many
v_gene: TRBV5-6
CDR3nt: TGTGCCAGCAGGCGGGCCGGGACAAATGAAGCTTTCTTT
CDR3aa: CASRRAGTNEAFF

j_gene: TRBJ1-1
d_gene: .
abundance: .
v_gene: TRBV6-8
CDR3nt: TGTGCCAGCAGTCCCAGCCTCCGACCGACGAACACTGAAGCTTTCTTT
CDR3aa: CASSPSLRPTNTEAFF

j_gene: TRBJ2-1
d_gene: TRBD2
abundance: .
v_gene: TRBV7-9
CDR3nt: TGTGCCAGCAGCTTACTAGCGGGAGGCGTTTCGTCCTATGAGCAGTTCTTC
CDR3aa: CASSLLAGGVSSYEQFF

j_gene: TRBJ2-5
d_gene: .
abundance: .
v_gene: TRBV7-9
CDR3nt: TGTGCCAGCAGCCGCTTGGAGACCCAGTACTTC
CDR3aa: CASSRLETQYF

j_gene: TRBJ2-5
d_gene: .
abundance: .
v_gene: TRBV29-1
CDR3nt: TGCAGCGTTGAAGTCGGGCGAGCAGAGACCCAGTACTTC
CDR3aa: CSVEVGRAETQYF

j_gene: TRBJ1-5
d_gene: TRBD1
abundance: few
v_gene: TRBV10-3
CDR3nt: TGTGCCATCAGTGACCCGGGACAGGCTAGCAATCAGCCCCAGCATTTT
CDR3aa: CAISDPGQASNQPQHF

j_gene: TRBJ2-1
d_gene: TRBD1
abundance: .
v_gene: TRBV2
CDR3nt: TGTGCCAGCAGAATGGGACAGGGATTCAATGAGCAGTTCTTC
CDR3aa: CASRMGQGFNEQFF

j_gene: TRBJ2-7
d_gene: TRBD1
abundance: .
v_gene: TRBV7-8
CDR3nt: TGTGCCAGCAGCTTAAGGACAGGATTTACCTACGAGCAGTACTTC
CDR3aa: CASSLRTGFTYEQYF

j_gene: TRBJ2-7
d_gene: TRBD1
abundance: .
v_gene: TRBV7-2
CDR3nt: TGTGCCAGCAGCTTAGTTTCTGGGGCAGGGGGATACTACGAGCAGTACTTC
CDR3aa: CASSLVSGAGGYYEQYF

j_gene: TRBJ1-6
d_gene: TRBD1
abundance: many
v_gene: TRBV5-4
CDR3nt: TGTGCCAGCAGCCGAAACGGACAGGGGGCTTCACCCCTCCACTTT
CDR3aa: CASSRNGQGASPLHF

j_gene: TRBJ1-1
d_gene: .
abundance: few
v_gene: TRBV7-9
CDR3nt: TGTGCCAGCAGCCAAGTACTGAACACTGAAGCTTTCTTT
CDR3aa: CASSQVLNTEAFF

j_gene: TRBJ1-2
d_gene: .
abundance: .
v_gene: TRBV29-1
CDR3nt: TGCAGCGTCACCGGGACGGAGTATGGCTACACCTTC
CDR3aa: CSVTGTEYGYTF

j_gene: TRBJ2-1
d_gene: TRBD2
abundance: many
v_gene: TRBV7-9
CDR3nt: TGTGCCAGCAGCCCCCCGTGGGTAGCGGGAGAAAGTGAGCAGTTCTTC
CDR3aa: CASSPPWVAGESEQFF

j_gene: TRBJ2-7
d_gene: .
abundance: few
v_gene: TRBV6-5
CDR3nt: TGTGCCAGCAGAGGACAGATGGTCTCCTACGAGCAGTACTTC
CDR3aa: CASRGQMVSYEQYF

j_gene: TRBJ1-1
d_gene: TRBD1
abundance: .
v_gene: TRBV20-1
CDR3nt: TGCAGTGCCATCGACCCACAGGGGGCAGGCACTGAAGCTTTCTTT
CDR3aa: CSAIDPQGAGTEAFF

j_gene: TRBJ2-5
d_gene: .
abundance: .
v_gene: TRBV5-1
CDR3nt: TGCGCCAGCAGCCCCGAAAGGGGGGGAGAGACCCAGTACTTC
CDR3aa: CASSPERGGETQYF

j_gene: TRBJ1-2
d_gene: .
abundance: few
v_gene: TRBV12-3/TRBV12-4
CDR3nt: TGTGCCAGCAGTTTAGCGGCAGGCGGGGGCTATGGCTACACCTTC
CDR3aa: CASSLAAGGGYGYTF

j_gene: TRBJ1-3
d_gene: .
abundance: few
v_gene: TRBV7-9
CDR3nt: TGTGCCAGCAGCTTGACAGTCGGAAACACCATATATTTT
CDR3aa: CASSLTVGNTIYF

j_gene: TRBJ2-4
d_gene: .
abundance: many
v_gene: TRBV20-1
CDR3nt: TGCAGTGCTAGCGTCGGGGGACGATTAGCCAAAAACATTCAGTACTTC
CDR3aa: CSASVGGRLAKNIQYF

j_gene: TRBJ2-7
d_gene: .
abundance: .
v_gene: TRBV12-3/TRBV12-4
CDR3nt: TGTGCCAGCAGTTTTCGCCTACAGGGCAGCTACGAGCAGTACTTC
CDR3aa: CASSFRLQGSYEQYF

j_gene: TRBJ1-5
d_gene: .
abundance: many
v_gene: TRBV7-8
CDR3nt: TGTGCCAGCAGCTCATCAGGACGGATGGCTTGGGGTAGCAATCAGCCCCAGCATTTT
CDR3aa: CASSSSGRMAWGSNQPQHF

j_gene: TRBJ1-5
d_gene: .
abundance: .
v_gene: TRBV6-1
CDR3nt: TGTGCCAGCAGTCCGGGAGATCCGAGTCAGCCCCAGCATTTT
CDR3aa: CASSPGDPSQPQHF

j_gene: TRBJ2-6
d_gene: TRBD2
abundance: few
v_gene: TRBV9
CDR3nt: TGTGCCAGCAGCGTTAGCGGGGGAGTCTCTGGGGCCAACGTCCTGACTTTC
CDR3aa: CASSVSGGVSGANVLTF

j_gene: TRBJ2-1
d_gene: TRBD1
abundance: few
v_gene: TRBV19
CDR3nt: TGTGCCAGTAGTACTGGGACAGGGGGTTTGCCCTACAATGAGCAGTTCTTC
CDR3aa: CASSTGTGGLPYNEQFF

j_gene: TRBJ2-5
d_gene: TRBD1
abundance: many
v_gene: TRBV7-2
CDR3nt: TGTGCCAGCAGCTTTTGGCGACAGGGATTTGAGACCCAGTACTTC
CDR3aa: CASSFWRQGFETQYF

j_gene: TRBJ1-1
d_gene: .
abundance: .
v_gene: TRBV3-1
CDR3nt: TGTGCCAGCAGCCAAGATCCTGCGGGAAGGAACACTGAAGCTTTCTTT
CDR3aa: CASSQDPAGRNTEAFF

j_gene: TRBJ1-2
d_gene: TRBD1
abundance: .
v_gene: TRBV19
CDR3nt: TGTGCCACCTCCAATAGGGGGCTGAGGGGCTACACCTTC
CDR3aa: CATSNRGLRGYTF

j_gene: TRBJ2-7
d_gene: .
abundance: many
v_gene: TRBV7-8
CDR3nt: TGTGCCAGCAGCTTGCTCGGCAGGGGAATAGAGGAGCAGTACTTC
CDR3aa: CASSLLGRGIEEQYF

j_gene: TRBJ1-1
d_gene: .
abundance: .
v_gene: TRBV20-1
CDR3nt: TGCAGTGCTGGTGGGGAAACTGAAGCTTTCTTT
CDR3aa: CSAGGETEAFF

j_gene: TRBJ2-2
d_gene: TRBD2
abundance: many
v_gene: TRBV20-1
CDR3nt: TGCAGTGTTCGAATCGAACGGGAGGGGTCCGGGGAGCTGTTTTTT
CDR3aa: CSVRIEREGSGELFF

j_gene: TRBJ2-3
d_gene: .
abundance: few
v_gene: TRBV5-1
CDR3nt: TGCGCCAGCAGCGCCCGGGGGCAAGGAGATACGCAGTATTTT
CDR3aa: CASSARGQGDTQYF

j_gene: TRBJ1-1
d_gene: TRBD1
abundance: .
v_gene: TRBV12-3/TRBV12-4
CDR3nt: TGTGCCAGCACCTCGGGTAGGGGGCTGAACACTGAAGCTTTCTTT
CDR3aa: CASTSGRGLNTEAFF

j_gene: TRBJ2-3
d_gene: .
abundance: few
v_gene: TRBV7-2
CDR3nt: TGTGCCAGCACCTCGGGGTGGCCAGATACGCAGTATTTT
CDR3aa: CASTSGWPDTQYF

j_gene: TRBJ1-1
d_gene: TRBD1
abundance: few
v_gene: TRBV7-8
CDR3nt: TGTGCCAGCAGCTTAGCAACAGGGGGCAGGAGGGACACTGAAGCTTTCTTT
CDR3aa: CASSLATGGRRDTEAFF

j_gene: TRBJ2-5
d_gene: TRBD1
abundance: .
v_gene: TRBV2
CDR3nt: TGTGCCAGCTTACGAGACAGGGGTGAGACCCAGTACTTC
CDR3aa: CASLRDRGETQYF

j_gene: TRBJ2-1
d_gene: .
abundance: few
v_gene: TRBV12-3/TRBV12-4
CDR3nt: TGTGCCAGCAGCATGGACAGAAACAATGAGCAGTTCTTC
CDR3aa: CASSMDRNNEQFF

j_gene: TRBJ2-5
d_gene: TRBD2
abundance: many
v_gene: TRBV7-2
CDR3nt: TGTGCCAGCAGCTCCATCCTCTACACTAGCGGGAGGGGGCCTTTGGAGACCCAGTACTTC
CDR3aa: CASSSILYTSGRGPLETQYF

j_gene: TRBJ1-2
d_gene: TRBD1
abundance: few
v_gene: TRBV10-3
CDR3nt: TGTGCCATCACTCGGACAGGGGGCCACTATGGCTACACCTTC
CDR3aa: CAITRTGGHYGYTF